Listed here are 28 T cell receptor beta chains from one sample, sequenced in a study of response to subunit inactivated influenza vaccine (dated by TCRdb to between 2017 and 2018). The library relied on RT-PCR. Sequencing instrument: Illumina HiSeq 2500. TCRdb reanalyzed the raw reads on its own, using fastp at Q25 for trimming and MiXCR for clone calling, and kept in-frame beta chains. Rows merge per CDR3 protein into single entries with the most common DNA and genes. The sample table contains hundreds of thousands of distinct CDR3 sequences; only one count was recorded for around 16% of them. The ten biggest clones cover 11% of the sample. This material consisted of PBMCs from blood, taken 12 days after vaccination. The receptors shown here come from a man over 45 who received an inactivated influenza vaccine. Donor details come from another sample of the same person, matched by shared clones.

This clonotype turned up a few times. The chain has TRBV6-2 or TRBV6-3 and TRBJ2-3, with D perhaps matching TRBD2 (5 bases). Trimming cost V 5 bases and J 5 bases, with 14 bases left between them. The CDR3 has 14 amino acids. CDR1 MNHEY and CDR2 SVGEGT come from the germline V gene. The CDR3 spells CASSEGYRKDTQYF. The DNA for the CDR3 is TGTGCCAGCAGTGAGGGTTACCGGAAAGATACGCAGTATTTT.

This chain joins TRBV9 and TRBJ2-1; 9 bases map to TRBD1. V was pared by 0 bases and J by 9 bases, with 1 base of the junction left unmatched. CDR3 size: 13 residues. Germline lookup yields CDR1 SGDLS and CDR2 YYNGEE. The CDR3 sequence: CASSVETGGEQFF. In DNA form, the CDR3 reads TGTGCCAGCAGCGTAGAGACAGGGGGTGAGCAGTTCTTC.

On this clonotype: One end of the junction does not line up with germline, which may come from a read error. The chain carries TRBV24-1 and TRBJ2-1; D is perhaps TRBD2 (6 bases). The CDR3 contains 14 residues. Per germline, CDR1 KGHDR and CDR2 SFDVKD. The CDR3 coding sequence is TGTGCCACCTGTGATCCCTCGCGGGACGATGAGCAGTTCTTC. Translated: CATCDPSRDDEQFF.

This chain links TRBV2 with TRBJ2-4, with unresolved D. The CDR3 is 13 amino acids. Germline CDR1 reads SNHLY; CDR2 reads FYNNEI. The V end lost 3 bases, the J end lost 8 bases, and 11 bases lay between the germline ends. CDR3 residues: CASSDLEKDIQYF. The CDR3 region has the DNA TGTGCCAGCAGTGATTTGGAGAAGGACATTCAGTACTTC.

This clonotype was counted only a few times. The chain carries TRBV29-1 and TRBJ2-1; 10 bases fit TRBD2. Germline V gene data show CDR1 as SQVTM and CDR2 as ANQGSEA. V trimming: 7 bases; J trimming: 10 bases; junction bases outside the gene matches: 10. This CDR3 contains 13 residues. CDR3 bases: TGCAGCGGGCTAGGACTAGCGGTCTTAGAGCAGTTCTTC. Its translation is CSGLGLAVLEQFF.

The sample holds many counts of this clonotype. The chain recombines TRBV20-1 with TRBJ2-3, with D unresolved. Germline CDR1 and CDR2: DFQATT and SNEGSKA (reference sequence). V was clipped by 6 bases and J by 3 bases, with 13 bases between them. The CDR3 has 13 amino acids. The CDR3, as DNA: TGCAGTGCCCCGGCGATAGGAACAGATACGCAGTATTTT. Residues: CSAPAIGTDTQYF.

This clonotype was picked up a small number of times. The CDR3 reads CASSRRASGEQFF. The CDR3 nucleotides are TGTGCCAGCAGTAGGCGGGCCAGTGGGGAGCAGTTCTTC. The chain combines TRBV2 with TRBJ2-1; D is possibly TRBD2 (5 bases). There are 13 residues in the CDR3. The V gene's germline CDR1 is SNHLY and CDR2 FYNNEI. Trimming removed 5 bases at V and 10 bases at J, with 15 bases between.

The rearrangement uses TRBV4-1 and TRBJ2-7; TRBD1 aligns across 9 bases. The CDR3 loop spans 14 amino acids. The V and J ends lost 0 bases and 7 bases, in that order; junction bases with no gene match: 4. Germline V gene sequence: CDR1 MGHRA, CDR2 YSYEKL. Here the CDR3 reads CASSQDAGTGEQYF. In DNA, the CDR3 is TGCGCCAGCAGCCAAGATGCCGGGACAGGGGAGCAGTACTTC.

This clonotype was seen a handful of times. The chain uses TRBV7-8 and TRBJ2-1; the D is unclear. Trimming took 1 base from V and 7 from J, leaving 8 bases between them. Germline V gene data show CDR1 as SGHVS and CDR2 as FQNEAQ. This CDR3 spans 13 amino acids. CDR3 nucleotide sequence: TGTGCCAGCAGCTTAGTACCGGCAAATGAGCAGTTCTTC. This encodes CASSLVPANEQFF. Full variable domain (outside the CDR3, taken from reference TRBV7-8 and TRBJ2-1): GAGVSQSPRYKVAKRGQDVALRCDPISGHVSLFWYQQALGQGPEFLTYFQNEAQLDKSGLPSDRFFAERPEGSVSTLKIQRTQQEDSAVYLCASSLVPANEQFFGPGTRLTVL.

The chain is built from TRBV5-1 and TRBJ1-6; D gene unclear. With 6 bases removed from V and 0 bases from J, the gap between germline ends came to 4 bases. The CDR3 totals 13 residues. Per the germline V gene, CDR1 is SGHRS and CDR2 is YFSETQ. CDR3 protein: CASKSSYNSPLHF. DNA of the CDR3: TGCGCCAGCAAAAGCTCCTATAATTCACCCCTCCACTTT.

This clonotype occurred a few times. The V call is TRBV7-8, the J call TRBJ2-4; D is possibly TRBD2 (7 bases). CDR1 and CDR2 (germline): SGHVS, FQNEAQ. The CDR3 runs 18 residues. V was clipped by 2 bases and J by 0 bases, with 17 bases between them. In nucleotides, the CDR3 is TGTGCCAGCAGCTTATTGGGGCGGGGGCCTTTAGCCAAAAACATTCAGTACTTC. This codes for CASSLLGRGPLAKNIQYF.

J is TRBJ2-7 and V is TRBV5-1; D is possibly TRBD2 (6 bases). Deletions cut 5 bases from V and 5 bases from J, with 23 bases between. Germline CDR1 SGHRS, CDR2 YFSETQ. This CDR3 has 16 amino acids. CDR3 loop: CASRHITRPPGDEQYF. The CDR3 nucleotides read TGCGCCAGCAGACATATAACCCGACCACCGGGGGACGAGCAGTACTTC. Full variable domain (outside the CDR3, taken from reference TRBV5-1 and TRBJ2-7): KAGVTQTPRYLIKTRGQQVTLSCSPISGHRSVSWYQQTPGQGLQFLFEYFSETQRNKGNFPGRFSGRQFSNSRSEMNVSTLELGDSALYLCASRHITRPPGDEQYFGPGTRLTVT.

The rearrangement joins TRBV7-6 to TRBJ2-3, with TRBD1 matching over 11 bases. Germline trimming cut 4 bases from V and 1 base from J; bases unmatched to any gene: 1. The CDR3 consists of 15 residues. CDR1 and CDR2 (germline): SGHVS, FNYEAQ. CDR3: CASSWGQGGTDTQYF. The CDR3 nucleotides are TGTGCCAGCAGCTGGGGACAGGGGGGCACAGATACGCAGTATTTT.

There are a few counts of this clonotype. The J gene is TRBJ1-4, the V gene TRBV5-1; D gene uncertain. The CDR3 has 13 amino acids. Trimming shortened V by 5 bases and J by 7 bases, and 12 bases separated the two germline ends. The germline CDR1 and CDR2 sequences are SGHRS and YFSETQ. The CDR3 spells CASRREPLEKLFF. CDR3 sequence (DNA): TGCGCCAGCAGACGGGAACCACTTGAAAAACTGTTTTTT.

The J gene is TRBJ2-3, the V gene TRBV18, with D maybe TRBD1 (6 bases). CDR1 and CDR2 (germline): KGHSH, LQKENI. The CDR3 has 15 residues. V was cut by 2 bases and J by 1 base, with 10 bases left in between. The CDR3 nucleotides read TGTGCCAGCTCACCAACTAGACAGGGCACAGATACGCAGTATTTT. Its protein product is CASSPTRQGTDTQYF. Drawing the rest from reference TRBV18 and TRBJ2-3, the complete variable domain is NAGVMQNPRHLVRRRGQEARLRCSPMKGHSHVYWYRQLPEEGLKFMVYLQKENIIDESGMPKERFSAEFPKEGPSILRIQQVVRGDSAAYFCASSPTRQGTDTQYFGPGTRLTVL.

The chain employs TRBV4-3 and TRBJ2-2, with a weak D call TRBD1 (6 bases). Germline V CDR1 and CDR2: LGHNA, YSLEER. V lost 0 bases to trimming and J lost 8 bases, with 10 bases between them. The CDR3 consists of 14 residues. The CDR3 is CASSQENREGELFF. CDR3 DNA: TGCGCCAGCAGCCAAGAGAACAGGGAAGGGGAGCTGTTTTTT.

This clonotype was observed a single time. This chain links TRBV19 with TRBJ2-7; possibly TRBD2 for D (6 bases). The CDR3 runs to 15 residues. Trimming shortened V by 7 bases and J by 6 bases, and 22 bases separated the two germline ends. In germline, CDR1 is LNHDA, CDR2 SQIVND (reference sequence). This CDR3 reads CASTPTRGGLSEQYF. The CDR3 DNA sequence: TGTGCCAGTACCCCTACCCGGGGAGGTTTAAGCGAGCAGTACTTC.

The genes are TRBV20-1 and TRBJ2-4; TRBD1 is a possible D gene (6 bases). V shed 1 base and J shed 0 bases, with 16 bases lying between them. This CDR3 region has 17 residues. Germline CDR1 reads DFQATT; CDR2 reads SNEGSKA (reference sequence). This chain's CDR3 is CSARAGVRNIAKNIQYF. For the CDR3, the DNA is TGCAGTGCTAGAGCAGGGGTCCGCAACATAGCCAAAAACATTCAGTACTTC.

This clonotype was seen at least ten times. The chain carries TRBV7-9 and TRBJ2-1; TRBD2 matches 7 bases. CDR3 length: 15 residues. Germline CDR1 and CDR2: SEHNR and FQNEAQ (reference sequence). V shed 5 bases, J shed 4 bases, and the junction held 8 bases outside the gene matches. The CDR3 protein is CASSPTGRYYNEQFF. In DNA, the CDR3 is TGTGCCAGCAGCCCCACCGGGAGGTATTACAATGAGCAGTTCTTC.

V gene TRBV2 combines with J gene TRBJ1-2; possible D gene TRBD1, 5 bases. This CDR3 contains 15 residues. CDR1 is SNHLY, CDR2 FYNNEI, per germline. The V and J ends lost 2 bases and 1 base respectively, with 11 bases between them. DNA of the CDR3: TGTGCCAGCAGTGAACGAGGGGCTCTTAACTATGGCTACACCTTC. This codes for CASSERGALNYGYTF.

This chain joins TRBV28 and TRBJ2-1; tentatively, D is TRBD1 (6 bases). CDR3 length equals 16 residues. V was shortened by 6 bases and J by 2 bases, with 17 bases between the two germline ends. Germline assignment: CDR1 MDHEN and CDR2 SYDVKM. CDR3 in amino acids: CASRELDSTAYNEQFF. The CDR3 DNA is TGTGCCAGCAGGGAACTGGACAGCACTGCCTACAATGAGCAGTTCTTC.

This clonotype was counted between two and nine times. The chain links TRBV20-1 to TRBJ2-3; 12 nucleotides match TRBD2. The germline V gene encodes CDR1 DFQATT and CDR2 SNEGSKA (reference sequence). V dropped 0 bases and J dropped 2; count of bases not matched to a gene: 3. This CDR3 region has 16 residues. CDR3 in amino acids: CSARETSGRFTDTQYF. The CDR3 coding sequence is TGCAGTGCTAGAGAAACTAGCGGGAGGTTCACAGATACGCAGTATTTT.

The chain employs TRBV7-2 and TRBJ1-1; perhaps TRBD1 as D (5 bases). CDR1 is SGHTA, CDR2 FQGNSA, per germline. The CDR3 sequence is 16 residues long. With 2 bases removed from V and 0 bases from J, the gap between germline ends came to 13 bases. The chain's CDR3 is CASSLSGTIMNTEAFF. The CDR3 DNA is TGTGCCAGCAGCTTAAGTGGGACTATCATGAACACTGAAGCTTTCTTT.

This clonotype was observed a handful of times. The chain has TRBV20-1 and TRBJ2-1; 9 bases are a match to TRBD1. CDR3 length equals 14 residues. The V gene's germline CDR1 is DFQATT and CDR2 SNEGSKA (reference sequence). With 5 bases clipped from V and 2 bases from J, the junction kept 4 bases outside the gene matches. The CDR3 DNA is TGCAGTGCTCCGGGACAGGGTGCCTACAATGAGCAGTTCTTC. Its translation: CSAPGQGAYNEQFF.

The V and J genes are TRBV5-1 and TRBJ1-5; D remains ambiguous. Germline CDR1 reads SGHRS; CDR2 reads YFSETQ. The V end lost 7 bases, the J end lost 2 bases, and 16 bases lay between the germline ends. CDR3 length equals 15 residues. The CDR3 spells CASRAGGSGNQPQHF. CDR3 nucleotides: TGCGCCAGCCGAGCCGGAGGATCGGGCAATCAGCCCCAGCATTTT.

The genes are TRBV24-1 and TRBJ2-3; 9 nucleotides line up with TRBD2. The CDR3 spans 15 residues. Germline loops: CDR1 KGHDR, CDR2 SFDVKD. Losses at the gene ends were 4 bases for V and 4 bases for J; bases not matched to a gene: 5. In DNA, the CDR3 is TGTGCCACCAGTGACTTAGCGGGAGTGGCAGATACGCAGTATTTT. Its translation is CATSDLAGVADTQYF.

This CDR3 reads CASSYWGQGYNEQFF. CDR3 bases: TGCGCCAGCAGCTACTGGGGACAGGGTTACAATGAGCAGTTCTTC. The chain combines TRBV5-1 with TRBJ2-1; 9 bases are a match to TRBD1. CDR1 is SGHRS and CDR2 is YFSETQ in the germline V gene. The CDR3 extends over 15 amino acids. Trimming cost V 3 bases and J 4 bases; bases outside gene matches: 5.

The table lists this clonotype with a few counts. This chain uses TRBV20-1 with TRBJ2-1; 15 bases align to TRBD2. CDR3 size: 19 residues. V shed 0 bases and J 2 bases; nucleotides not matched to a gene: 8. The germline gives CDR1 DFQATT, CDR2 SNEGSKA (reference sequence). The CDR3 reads CSARDRGLAGGRTYNEQFF. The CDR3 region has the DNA TGCAGTGCTAGAGATCGGGGACTAGCGGGGGGCCGCACCTACAATGAGCAGTTCTTC.